This T cell receptor beta chain came from a study of CD8 T cells in Susac syndrome. Reverse transcription used about 0.45 to 1 ug RNA and random hexamers. Multiplex PCR with immunoSEQ amplified the TCR beta CDR3 across 54 Vbeta and 13 Jbeta. One entry per CDR3 protein, called by TCRdb with MiXCR from the immunoSEQ multiplex PCR reads. In the table there are 150,000 to 200,000 distinct CDR3 sequences, about 94% of which are singletons. TCR beta was sequenced from blood CD8+ and CD4+ T cells. TEMRA cells underwent FACS enrichment and CD8+ and CD4+ T cells underwent negative isolation. V gave up 4 bases and J gave up 5 bases; unmatched junction bases: 6. The length of the CDR3 is 15 residues. Germline lookup yields CDR1 SGHTA and CDR2 FQGNSA.

The chain has TRBV7-2 and TRBJ2-3; TRBD2 matches 10 bases. Source material: CD4+ T cells from PBMCs. The receptor's source is a human donor in good health. The CDR3 region is CASSSLAGTRDTQYF. As DNA, the CDR3 is TGTGCCAGCAGCTCACTAGCGGGGACCAGAGATACGCAGTATTTT.